The present TCR beta chain was sequenced within a study of blood T cell repertoires in COVID-19 (dated by TCRdb to 2018 to 2020). With respect to the entire study: Collaborator samples came from the United States, Italy and Spain and covered acute and convalescent phases of COVID-19. A de-identified subject ID, COVID-19 status, age in years and sex were almost always included in the sample metadata. Deeply sampled blood TCRbeta repertoires from subjects exposed to, actively infected with, or recovered from COVID-19 were included in the dataset. The repertoires were released in a freely available public database intended as a resource for research on the immune response to SARS-CoV-2. The prospective study material was composed of cDNA or gDNA derived from T cells, B-cell-depleted T cells, or PBMCs. Samples came from the ongoing ImmuneRACE study (first 160 participants) plus 1,254 subjects from 6 global collaborators. Where HLA class I and class II types were available, the types were taken from metadata supplied by the sample provider, not from assay-based typing.

V is pared back by 3 bases and J by 1 base, with 9 bases lying between the germline termini. CDR1 SGHNT and CDR2 YENEEA were looked up in the germline V gene. From the cysteine through the phenylalanine, the CDR3 covers 14 amino acids. CDR3 DNA is the only sequence kept; it has 42 bases, read in frame from the first base. Overall study outcomes, separate from this receptor: The amount of clinical and demographic metadata varied by source and participant and was provided uncurated.

The immunoSEQ Assay, a bias-controlled multiplex PCR, was used to amplify TCRbeta CDR3 regions from genomic DNA. Per the source publication's procedure: The number of nucleated cells in each sample was estimated from the amplification of reference gene primers within the assay. To quantify the absolute abundance of each unique TCRbeta CDR3 rearrangement, sequence reads were collapsed and filtered. Productive Simpson clonality was computed per sample as the square root of Simpson's diversity index over productive rearrangements. What TCRdb holds here is the immuneACCESS table cut down to in-frame rearrangements. Part of the clones is not present; checked against another copy, under half of the missing clones reflect an unresolved V gene, and the others are unexplained. D and trimming come from the DNA, and the V and J calls and clone size come from that table. In all, the sample holds around 160,000 clones, and approximately 87% of those were seen once. The top ten constitute 0.95% to 1.5% of the sample.

Enrolling through a virtual design, the prospective study's participants ranged in age from roughly 18 to 89 years and lived across roughly 24 United States geographic areas. In the prospective study, cohorts were assigned on the basis of participant-reported clinical history obtained from a screening survey and a study questionnaire. In the prospective study, mobile phlebotomists collected whole blood, serum and a nasopharyngeal or oropharyngeal swab from each participant. Over an approximately 2-month period, participants in the prospective study had the option of providing additional blood draws and questionnaires. Before DNA extraction, blood samples from the prospective study were shipped at room temperature or frozen. About this clone itself: Its antigen is still unknown. No much larger clone is present one base from it, and per-base qualities are unavailable.

The sequenced sample was PBMCs or T cells enriched from blood (not recorded which). This TCR was sampled from a woman under 40 with acute COVID-19. The V gene is TRBV11-3 and the J gene is TRBJ1-1; TRBD1 is a possible D gene, resting on 5 matching bases. The nucleotides are TGTGCCAGCAGCTTGGGGGAGGCGAACACTGAAGCTTTCTTT. It translates to CASSLGEANTEAFF.